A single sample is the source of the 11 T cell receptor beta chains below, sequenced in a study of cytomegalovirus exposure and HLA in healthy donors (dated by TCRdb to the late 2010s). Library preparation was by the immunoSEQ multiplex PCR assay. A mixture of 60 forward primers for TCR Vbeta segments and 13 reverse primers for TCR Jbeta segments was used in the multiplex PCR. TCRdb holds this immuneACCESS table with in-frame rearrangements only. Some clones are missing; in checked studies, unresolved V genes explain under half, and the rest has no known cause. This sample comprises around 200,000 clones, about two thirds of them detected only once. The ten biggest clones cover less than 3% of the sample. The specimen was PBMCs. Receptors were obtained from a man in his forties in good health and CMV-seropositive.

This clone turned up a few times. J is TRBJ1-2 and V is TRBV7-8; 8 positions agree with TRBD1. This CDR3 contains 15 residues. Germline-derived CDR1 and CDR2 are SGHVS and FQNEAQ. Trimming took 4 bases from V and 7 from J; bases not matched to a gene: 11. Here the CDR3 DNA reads TGTGCCAGCAGCTCCCGGACAGGGTCCGGGGGTGGCTACACCTTC. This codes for CASSSRTGSGGGYTF.

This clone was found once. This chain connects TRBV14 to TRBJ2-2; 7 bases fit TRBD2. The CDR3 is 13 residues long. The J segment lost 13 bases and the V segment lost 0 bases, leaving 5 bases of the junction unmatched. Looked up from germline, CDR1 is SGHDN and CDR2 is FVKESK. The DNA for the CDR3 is TGTGCCAGCAGCCAAGATTTAGGGAGGGGGCTGTTTTTT. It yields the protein CASSQDLGRGLFF.

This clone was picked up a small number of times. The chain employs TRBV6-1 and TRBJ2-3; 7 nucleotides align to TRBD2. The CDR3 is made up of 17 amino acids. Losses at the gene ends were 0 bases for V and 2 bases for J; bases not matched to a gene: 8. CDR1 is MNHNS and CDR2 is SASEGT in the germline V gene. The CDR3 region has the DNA TGTGCCAGCAGTGAAGCTGGGACGGGGGGATTCACAGATACGCAGTATTTT. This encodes CASSEAGTGGFTDTQYF.

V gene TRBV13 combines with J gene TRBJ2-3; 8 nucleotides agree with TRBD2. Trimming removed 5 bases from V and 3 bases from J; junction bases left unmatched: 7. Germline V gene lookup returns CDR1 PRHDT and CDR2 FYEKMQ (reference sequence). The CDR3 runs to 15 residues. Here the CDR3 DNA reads TGTGCCAGCAGCCCGACCGGGGGGGCAACAGATACGCAGTATTTT. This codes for CASSPTGGATDTQYF.

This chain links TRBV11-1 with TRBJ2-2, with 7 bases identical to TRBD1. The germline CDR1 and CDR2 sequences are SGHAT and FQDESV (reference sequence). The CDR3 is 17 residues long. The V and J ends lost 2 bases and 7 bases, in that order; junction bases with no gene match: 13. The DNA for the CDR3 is TGTGCCAGCAGCTTACGGAGTGGACAGGCAATGATCGGGGAGCTGTTTTTT. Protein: CASSLRSGQAMIGELFF. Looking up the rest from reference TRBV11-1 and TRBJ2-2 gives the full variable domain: EAEVAQSPRYKITEKSQAVAFWCDPISGHATLYWYRQILGQGPELLVQFQDESVVDDSQLPKDRFSAERLKGVDSTLKIQPAELGDSAMYLCASSLRSGQAMIGELFFGEGSRLTVL.

DNA for the CDR3: TGTGCCAGCAATCCCGACAGGGGGTATGTGGAGACCCAGTACTTC. Encoded protein: CASNPDRGYVETQYF. The chain links TRBV5-8 to TRBJ2-5; 9 bases agree with TRBD1. The junction had 11 bases not matched to a gene; V was cut back by 6 bases and J by 5 bases. Germline lookup yields CDR1 SGHTS and CDR2 YDEGEE. The CDR3 runs to 15 residues.

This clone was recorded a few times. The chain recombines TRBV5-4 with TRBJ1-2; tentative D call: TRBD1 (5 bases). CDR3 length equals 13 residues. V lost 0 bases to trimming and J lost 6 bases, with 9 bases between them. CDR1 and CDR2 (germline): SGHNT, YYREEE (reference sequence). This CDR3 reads CASSLDQGDGYTF. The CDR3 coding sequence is TGTGCCAGCAGCTTGGACCAGGGCGATGGCTACACCTTC.

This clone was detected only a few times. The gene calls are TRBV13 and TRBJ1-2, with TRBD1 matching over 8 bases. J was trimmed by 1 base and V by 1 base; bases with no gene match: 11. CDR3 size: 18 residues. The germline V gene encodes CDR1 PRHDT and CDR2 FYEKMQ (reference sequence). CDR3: CASSLVMTGEGHNYGYTF. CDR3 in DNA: TGTGCCAGCAGCTTAGTTATGACAGGGGAGGGCCATAACTATGGCTACACCTTC.

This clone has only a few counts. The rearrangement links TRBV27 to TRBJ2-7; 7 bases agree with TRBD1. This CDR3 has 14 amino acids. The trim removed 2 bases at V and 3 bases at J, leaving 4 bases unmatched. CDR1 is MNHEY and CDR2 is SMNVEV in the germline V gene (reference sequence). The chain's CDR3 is CASSLTGDDYEQYF. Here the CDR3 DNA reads TGTGCCAGCAGTTTAACAGGGGACGACTACGAGCAGTACTTC.

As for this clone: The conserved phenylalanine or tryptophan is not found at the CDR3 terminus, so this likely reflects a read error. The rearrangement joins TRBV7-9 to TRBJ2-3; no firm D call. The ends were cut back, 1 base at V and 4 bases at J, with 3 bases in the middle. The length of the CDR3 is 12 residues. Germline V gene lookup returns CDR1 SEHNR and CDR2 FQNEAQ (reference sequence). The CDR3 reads CASSLVADTQYL. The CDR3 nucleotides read TGTGCCAGCAGCTTAGTTGCAGATACGCAGTATCTT.

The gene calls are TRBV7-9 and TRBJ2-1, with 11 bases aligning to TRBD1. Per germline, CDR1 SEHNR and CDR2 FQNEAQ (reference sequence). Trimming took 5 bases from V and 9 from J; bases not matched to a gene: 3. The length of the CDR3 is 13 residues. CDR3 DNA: TGTGCCAGCAGCCCCGGGACAGGGGGTGAGCAGTTCTTC. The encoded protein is CASSPGTGGEQFF.